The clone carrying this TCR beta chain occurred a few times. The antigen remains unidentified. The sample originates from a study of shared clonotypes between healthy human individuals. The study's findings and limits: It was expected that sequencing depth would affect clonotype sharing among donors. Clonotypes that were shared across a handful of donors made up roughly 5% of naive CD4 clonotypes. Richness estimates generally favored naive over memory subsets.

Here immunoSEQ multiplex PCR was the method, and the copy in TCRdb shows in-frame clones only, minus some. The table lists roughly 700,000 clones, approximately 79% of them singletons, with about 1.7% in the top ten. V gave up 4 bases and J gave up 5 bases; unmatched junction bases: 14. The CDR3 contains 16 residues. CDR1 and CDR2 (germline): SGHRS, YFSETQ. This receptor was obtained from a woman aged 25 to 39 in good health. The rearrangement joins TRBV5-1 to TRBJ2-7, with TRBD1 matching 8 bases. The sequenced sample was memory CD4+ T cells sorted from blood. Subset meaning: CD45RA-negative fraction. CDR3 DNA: TGCGCCAGCAGCGGACAGGGTAGAAGAACTAGTAACGAGCAGTACTTC. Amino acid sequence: CASSGQGRRTSNEQYF.